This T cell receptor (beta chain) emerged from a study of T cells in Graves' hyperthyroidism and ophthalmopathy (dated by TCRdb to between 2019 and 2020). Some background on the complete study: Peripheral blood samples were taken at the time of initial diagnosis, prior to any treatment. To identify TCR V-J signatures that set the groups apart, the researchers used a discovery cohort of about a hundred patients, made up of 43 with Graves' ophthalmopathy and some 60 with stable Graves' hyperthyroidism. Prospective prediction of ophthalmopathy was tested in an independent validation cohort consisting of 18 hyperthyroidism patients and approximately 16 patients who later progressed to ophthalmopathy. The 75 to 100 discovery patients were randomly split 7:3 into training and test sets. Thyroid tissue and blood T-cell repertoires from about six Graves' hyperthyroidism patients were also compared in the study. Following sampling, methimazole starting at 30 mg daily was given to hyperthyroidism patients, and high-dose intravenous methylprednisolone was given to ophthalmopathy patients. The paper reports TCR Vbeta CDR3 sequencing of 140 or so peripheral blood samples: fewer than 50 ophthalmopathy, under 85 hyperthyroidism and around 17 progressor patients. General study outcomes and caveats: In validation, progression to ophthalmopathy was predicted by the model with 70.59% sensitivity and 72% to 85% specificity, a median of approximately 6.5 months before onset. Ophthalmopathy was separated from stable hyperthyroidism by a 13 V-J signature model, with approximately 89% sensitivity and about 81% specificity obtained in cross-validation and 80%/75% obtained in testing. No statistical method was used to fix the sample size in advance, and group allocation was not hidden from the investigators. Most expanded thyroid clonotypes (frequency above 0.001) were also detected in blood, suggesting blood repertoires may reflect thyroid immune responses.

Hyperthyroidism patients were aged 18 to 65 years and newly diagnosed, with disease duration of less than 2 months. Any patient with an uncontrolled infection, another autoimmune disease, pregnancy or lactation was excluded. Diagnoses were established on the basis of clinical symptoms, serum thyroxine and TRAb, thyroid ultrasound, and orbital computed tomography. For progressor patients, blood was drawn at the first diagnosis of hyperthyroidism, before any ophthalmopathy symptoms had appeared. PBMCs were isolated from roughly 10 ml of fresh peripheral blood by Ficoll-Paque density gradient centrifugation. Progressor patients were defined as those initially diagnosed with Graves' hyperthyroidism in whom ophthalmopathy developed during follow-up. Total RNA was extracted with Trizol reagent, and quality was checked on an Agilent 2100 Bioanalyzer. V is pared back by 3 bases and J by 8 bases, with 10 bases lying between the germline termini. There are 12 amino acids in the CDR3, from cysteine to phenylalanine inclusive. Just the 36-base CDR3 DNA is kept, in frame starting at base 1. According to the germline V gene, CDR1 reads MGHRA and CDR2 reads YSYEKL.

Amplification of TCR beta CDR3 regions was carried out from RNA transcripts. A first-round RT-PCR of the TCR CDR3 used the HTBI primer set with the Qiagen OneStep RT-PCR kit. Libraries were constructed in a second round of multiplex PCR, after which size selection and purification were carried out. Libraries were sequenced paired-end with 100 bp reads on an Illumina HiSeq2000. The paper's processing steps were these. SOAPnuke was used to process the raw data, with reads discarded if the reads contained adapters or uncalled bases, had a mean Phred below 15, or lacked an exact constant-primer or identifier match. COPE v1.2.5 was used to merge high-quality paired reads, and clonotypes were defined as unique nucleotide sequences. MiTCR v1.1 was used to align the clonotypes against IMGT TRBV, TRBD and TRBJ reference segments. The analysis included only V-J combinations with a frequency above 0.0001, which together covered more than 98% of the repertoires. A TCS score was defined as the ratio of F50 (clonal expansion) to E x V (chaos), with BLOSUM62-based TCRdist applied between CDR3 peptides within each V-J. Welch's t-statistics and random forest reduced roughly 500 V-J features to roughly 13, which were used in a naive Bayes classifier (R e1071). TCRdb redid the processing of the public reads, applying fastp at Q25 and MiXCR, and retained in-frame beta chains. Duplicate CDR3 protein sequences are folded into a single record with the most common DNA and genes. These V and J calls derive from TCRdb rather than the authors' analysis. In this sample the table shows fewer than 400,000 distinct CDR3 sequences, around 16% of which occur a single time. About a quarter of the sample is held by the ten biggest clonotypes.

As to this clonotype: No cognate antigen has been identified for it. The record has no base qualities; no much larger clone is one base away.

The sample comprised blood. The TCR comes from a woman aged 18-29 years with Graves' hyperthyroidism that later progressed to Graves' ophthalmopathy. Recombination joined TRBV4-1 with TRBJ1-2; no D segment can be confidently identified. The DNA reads TGCGCCAGCAGCCACCTAGGGAGAGGCTACACCTTC. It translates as CASSHLGRGYTF.